Listed below are T cell receptor beta chains from one sample, sequenced in a study of blood T cell repertoires in COVID-19. Clones were read by immunoSEQ multiplex PCR, and TCRdb kept only the in-frame ones, dropping some. The sample consists of about 120,000 clones, over 75% of them appearing once. The material sequenced was peripheral blood. The receptors shown here come from a human donor with active COVID-19. The donor label of this sample is uncertain. The CDR3 runs from the conserved cysteine through the conserved F or W. D genes are given only for firm matches. Expanded clones get a size class; other rows say once, few or many, or leave the size out.

j_call,v_call,d_call,clone_size,cdr3_nt,cdr3_aa
TRBJ2-1,TRBV4-3,TRBD2,.,TGCGCCAGCAGCCAAGATAGCGGGGGTAAGCAGTTCTTC,CASSQDSGGKQFF
TRBJ1-1,TRBV7-2,.,.,TGTGCCAGCAGCTCACCTACCTCTAACACTGAAGCTTTCTTT,CASSSPTSNTEAFF
TRBJ1-2,TRBV6-5,TRBD1,.,TGTGCCGTCAGGACAGGGGGCGTCTATGGCTACACCTTC,CAVRTGGVYGYTF
TRBJ1-2,TRBV4-2,TRBD1,.,TGTGCCAGCAGCCCGGACCGGGACAGGGGGCAAGGCTACACCTTC,CASSPDRDRGQGYTF
TRBJ2-1,TRBV27,.,.,TGTGCCAGCAGTTTAATGGCAGGGTGGGACAATGAGCAGTTCTTC,CASSLMAGWDNEQFF
TRBJ1-5,TRBV7-2,.,.,TGTGCCAGCAGCTTAGCAGAGGGCGGATATCAGCCCCAGCATTTT,CASSLAEGGYQPQHF
TRBJ2-5,TRBV4-1,.,.,TGCGCCAGCAGCCTAAGGGGGGGATCCAGAGTACAAGAGACCCAGTACTTC,CASSLRGGSRVQETQYF
TRBJ2-7,TRBV4-2,TRBD1,few,TGTGCCAGCAGCCAACGGACAGGGGAACCCTACGAGCAGTACTTC,CASSQRTGEPYEQYF
TRBJ2-2,TRBV5-1,TRBD1,.,TGCGCCAGCAGCTTGGGACAGGGGTGGACGAACACCGGGGAGCTGTTTTTT,CASSLGQGWTNTGELFF
TRBJ2-7,TRBV6-1,.,.,TGTGCCAGCAGTGATCAGCGAGAGTCCTACGAGCAGTACTTC,CASSDQRESYEQYF
TRBJ2-1,TRBV20-1,.,.,TGCACCAGCGGAACTAGGTATGAGCAGTTCTTC,CTSGTRYEQFF
TRBJ2-7,TRBV5-4,.,.,TGTGCCAGCAGCTTGGATTACCGGGGCTACGAGCAGTACTTC,CASSLDYRGYEQYF
TRBJ2-4,TRBV7-2,TRBD2,.,TGTGCCAGCAGCTTAGAAATAGCGGGGGTCAAAAACATTCAGTACTTC,CASSLEIAGVKNIQYF
TRBJ2-3,TRBV3-1/TRBV3-2,TRBD2,.,TGTGCCAGCGGGACTAGCGGTTACACAGATACGCAGTATTTT,CASGTSGYTDTQYF
TRBJ1-1,TRBV12-3/TRBV12-4,.,once,TGTGCCAGCACAGGGCTAACTGAAGCTTTCTTT,CASTGLTEAFF
TRBJ2-3,TRBV6-5,.,.,TGTGCCAGCAGTCTGACTCGGGATACGCAGTATTTT,CASSLTRDTQYF
TRBJ1-1,TRBV6-5,.,.,TGTGCCAGCGTTAAGAACGGGTTTGAAGCTTTCTTT,CASVKNGFEAFF
TRBJ2-7,TRBV28,.,once,TGTGCCAGCAGTTTGTCTAGGCGCGAGCAGTACTTC,CASSLSRREQYF
TRBJ2-5,TRBV2,.,.,TGTGCCAGCAGTGTTCAATTCCCACAAGAGACCCAGTACTTC,CASSVQFPQETQYF
TRBJ2-7,TRBV11-2,TRBD1,once,TGTGCCAGCACCTCTGGACAGGCCGCCTACGAGCAGTACTTC,CASTSGQAAYEQYF
TRBJ2-2,TRBV6-2/TRBV6-3,TRBD1,.,TGTGCCAGCAGTAAGGGACAGGGGAGTCCCGGGGAGCTGTTTTTT,CASSKGQGSPGELFF
TRBJ1-2,TRBV6-1,TRBD1,few,TGTGCCAGCAGTGACGCCGGGACAGGGGGCCATGGCTACACCTTC,CASSDAGTGGHGYTF
TRBJ2-5,TRBV19,.,.,TGTGCCAGTAGTATAACGTTCGGGGGAGAGACCCAGTACTTC,CASSITFGGETQYF
TRBJ2-5,TRBV3-1/TRBV3-2,TRBD2,once,TGTGCCAGCAGCCAAGCAAATGAGGAACTAGCGGGGGGTCCCCAGTACTTC,CASSQANEELAGGPQYF
TRBJ1-1,TRBV15,.,.,TGTGCCACCAGCAGAGTGGACAGCGTCCCTTGGACTGAAGCTTTCTTT,CATSRVDSVPWTEAFF
TRBJ2-1,TRBV6-2/TRBV6-3,TRBD2,.,TGTGCCAGCAGTTACTCGACTAGCGGGGGCCGTAGCTCCTACAATGAGCAGTTCTTC,CASSYSTSGGRSSYNEQFF
TRBJ2-7,TRBV11-2,TRBD1,.,TGTGCCAGCAGCTCGGTGACAGGGGCGTACGAGCAGTACTTC,CASSSVTGAYEQYF
TRBJ2-2,TRBV6-5,TRBD1,.,TGTGCCAGCAGTTCCGGGACAGAAAACACCGGGGAGCTGTTTTTT,CASSSGTENTGELFF
TRBJ2-6,TRBV25-1,.,once,TGTGCCAGCAGTGCAGCGTCTGGGGCCAACGTCCTGACTTTC,CASSAASGANVLTF
TRBJ2-7,TRBV5-4,TRBD1,.,TGTGCCAGCAGCTTCGGACAGGGGAATTACGAGCAGTACTTC,CASSFGQGNYEQYF
TRBJ2-5,TRBV5-4,.,.,TGTGCCAGCAGCTTTCCGTCAGGGGCTAAAGAGACCCAGTACTTC,CASSFPSGAKETQYF
TRBJ1-1,TRBV4-1,.,.,TGCGCCAGCAGCCAAGAGTTCAGGGAGGGCACTGAAGCTTTCTTT,CASSQEFREGTEAFF
TRBJ2-1,TRBV7-8,TRBD2,.,TGTGCCAGCAGCCCGGTGCCTAGCGGGGGAAATGAGCAGTTCTTC,CASSPVPSGGNEQFF